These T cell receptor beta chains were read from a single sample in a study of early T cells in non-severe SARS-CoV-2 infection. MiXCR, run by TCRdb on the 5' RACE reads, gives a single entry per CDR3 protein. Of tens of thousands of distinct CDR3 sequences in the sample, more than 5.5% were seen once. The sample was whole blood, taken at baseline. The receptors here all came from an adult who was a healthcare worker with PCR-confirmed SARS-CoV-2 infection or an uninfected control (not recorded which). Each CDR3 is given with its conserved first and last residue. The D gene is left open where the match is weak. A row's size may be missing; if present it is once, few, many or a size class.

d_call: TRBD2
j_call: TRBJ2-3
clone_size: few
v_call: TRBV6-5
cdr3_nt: TGTGCCAGCAGTTACACGTACCTAGCGGGTAGCACAGATACGCAGTATTTT
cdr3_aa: CASSYTYLAGSTDTQYF

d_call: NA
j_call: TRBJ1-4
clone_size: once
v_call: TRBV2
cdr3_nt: TGTGCCAGCAGCGGAGTTGGTGCAGGGGCAGCCGAAAAACTGTTTTTT
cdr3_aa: CASSGVGAGAAEKLFF

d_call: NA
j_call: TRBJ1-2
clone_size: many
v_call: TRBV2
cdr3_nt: TGTGCCAGCTATAAGATTCCGGGACGGGGCTACACCTTC
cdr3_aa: CASYKIPGRGYTF

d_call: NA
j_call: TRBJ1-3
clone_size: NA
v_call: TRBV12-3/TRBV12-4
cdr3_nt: TGTGCCAGCACTTCCTTTCGGGGGGACGTTGGAAACACCATATATTTT
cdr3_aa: CASTSFRGDVGNTIYF

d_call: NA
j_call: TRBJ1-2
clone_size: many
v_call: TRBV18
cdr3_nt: TGTGCCAGCTCACGGCCCGACTATGGCTACACCTTC
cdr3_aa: CASSRPDYGYTF

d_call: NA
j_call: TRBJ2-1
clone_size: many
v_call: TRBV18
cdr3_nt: TGTGCCAGCTCACCACTACAGACTAGGTCCTACAATGAGCAGTTCTTC
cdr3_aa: CASSPLQTRSYNEQFF

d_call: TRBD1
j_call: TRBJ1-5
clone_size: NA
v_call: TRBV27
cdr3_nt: TGTGCCAGCAGTCGCCTCCAACCGGGACAGGGACCCAATCAGCCCCAGCATTTT
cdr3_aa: CASSRLQPGQGPNQPQHF

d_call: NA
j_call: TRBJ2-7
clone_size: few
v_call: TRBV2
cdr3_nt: TGTGCCAGCACCCTAAGGCAGGACGAGCAGTACTTC
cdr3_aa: CASTLRQDEQYF

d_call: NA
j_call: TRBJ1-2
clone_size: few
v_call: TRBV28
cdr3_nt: TGTGCCAGCAGACCTAGCTATGGCAACTATGGCTACACCTTC
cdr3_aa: CASRPSYGNYGYTF

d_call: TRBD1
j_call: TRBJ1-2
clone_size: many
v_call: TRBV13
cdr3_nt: TGTGCCAGCAGCACCCGTCTGGACAGGGGAATATATGGCTACACCTTC
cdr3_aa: CASSTRLDRGIYGYTF

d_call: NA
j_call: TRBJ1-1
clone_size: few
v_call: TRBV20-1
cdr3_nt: TGCAGTGCTAGGTCCGGACTCACTGAAGCTTTCTTT
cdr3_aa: CSARSGLTEAFF

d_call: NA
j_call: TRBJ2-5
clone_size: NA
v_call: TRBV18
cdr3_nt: TGTGCCAGCTCACCACGACTTACGGAGACCCAGTACTTC
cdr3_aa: CASSPRLTETQYF

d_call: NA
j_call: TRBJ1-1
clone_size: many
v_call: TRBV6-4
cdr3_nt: TGTGCCAGCAGTGAACAGTATAGGGGGACTGAAGCTTTCTTT
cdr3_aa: CASSEQYRGTEAFF

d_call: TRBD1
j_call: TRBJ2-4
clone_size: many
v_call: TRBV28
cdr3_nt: TGTGCCAGCAGTTTTCCGGGACAGCAAAACATTCAGTACTTC
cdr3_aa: CASSFPGQQNIQYF

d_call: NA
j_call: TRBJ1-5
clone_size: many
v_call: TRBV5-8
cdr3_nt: TGTGCCAGCAGCTTTGACGGGAACCAGCCCCAGCATTTT
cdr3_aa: CASSFDGNQPQHF

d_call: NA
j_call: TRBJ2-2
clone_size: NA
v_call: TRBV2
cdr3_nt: TGTGCCAGCAGTTTCAACACCGGGGAGCTGTTTTTT
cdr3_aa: CASSFNTGELFF

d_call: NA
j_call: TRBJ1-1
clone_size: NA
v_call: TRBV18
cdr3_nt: TGTGCCAGCTCACCAACAGGGAACACTGAAGCTTTCTTT
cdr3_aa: CASSPTGNTEAFF

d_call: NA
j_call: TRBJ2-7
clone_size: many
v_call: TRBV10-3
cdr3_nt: TGTGCCATCACCTTAACGATTACCCCCGAGCAGTACTTC
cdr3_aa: CAITLTITPEQYF

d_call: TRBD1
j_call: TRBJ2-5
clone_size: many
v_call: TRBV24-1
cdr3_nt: TGTGCCACCAGGGGACAGGGACAAGAGACCCAGTACTTC
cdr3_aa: CATRGQGQETQYF

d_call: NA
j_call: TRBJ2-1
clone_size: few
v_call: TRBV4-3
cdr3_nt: TGCGCCAGCAGCCAAGAATTCTCCACGGCCGATGAGCAGTTCTTC
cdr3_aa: CASSQEFSTADEQFF

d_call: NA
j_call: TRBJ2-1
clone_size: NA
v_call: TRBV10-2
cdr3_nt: TGCGCCACCCAAGGGGGGGCTACTTGGTACAATGAGCAGTTCTTC
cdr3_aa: CATQGGATWYNEQFF

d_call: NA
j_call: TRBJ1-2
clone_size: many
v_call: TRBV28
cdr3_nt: TGTGCCAGCAGTCCCCCGGGCAGGGACTATGGCTACACCTTC
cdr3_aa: CASSPPGRDYGYTF

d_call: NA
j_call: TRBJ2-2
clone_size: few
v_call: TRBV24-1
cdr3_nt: TGTGCCACCAGTGATTTCGGGACAAGGAACACCGGGGAGCTGTTTTTT
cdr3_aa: CATSDFGTRNTGELFF

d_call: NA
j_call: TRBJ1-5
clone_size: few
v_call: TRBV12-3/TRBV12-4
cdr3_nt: TGTGCCAGCAGTTTATTGGGGAGCAATCAGCCCCAGCATTTT
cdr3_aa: CASSLLGSNQPQHF

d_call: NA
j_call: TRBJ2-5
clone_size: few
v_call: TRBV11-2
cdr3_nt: TGTGCCAGCAGCTTCACATACAACACGGACATCCAAGAGACCCAGTACTTC
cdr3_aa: CASSFTYNTDIQETQYF

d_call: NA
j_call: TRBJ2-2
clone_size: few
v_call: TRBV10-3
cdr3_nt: TGTGCCATCACAGCGGGACACACTTTGAACACCGGGGAGCTGTTTTTT
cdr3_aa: CAITAGHTLNTGELFF

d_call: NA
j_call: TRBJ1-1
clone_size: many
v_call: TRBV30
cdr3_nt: TGTGCCTGGAATACTTTAGGGGGGTTAGGCACTGAAGCTTTCTTT
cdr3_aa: CAWNTLGGLGTEAFF

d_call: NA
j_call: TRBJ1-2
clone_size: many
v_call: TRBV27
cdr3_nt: TGTGCCAGCAGTTTATCGTCGAGAGGGGTAGACTATGGCTACACCTTC
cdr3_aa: CASSLSSRGVDYGYTF

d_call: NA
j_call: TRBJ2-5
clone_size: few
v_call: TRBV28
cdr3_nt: TGTGCCTCCGAAACGGGGGCCGAGACCCAGTACTTC
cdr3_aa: CASETGAETQYF

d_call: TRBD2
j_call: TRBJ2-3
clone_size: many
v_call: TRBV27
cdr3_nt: TGTGCCAGCAGTTTCGGACTAGCGGCCGTCACAGATACGCAGTATTTT
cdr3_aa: CASSFGLAAVTDTQYF

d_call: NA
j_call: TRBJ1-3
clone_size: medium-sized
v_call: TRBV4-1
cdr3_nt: TGCGCCAGCAGCCAAGAAGGGACGGTTGGAAACACCATATATTTT
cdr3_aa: CASSQEGTVGNTIYF

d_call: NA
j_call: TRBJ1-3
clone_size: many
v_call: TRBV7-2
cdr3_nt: TGTGCCAGCAGCGCTGGGGGCACCGGAAACACCATATATTTT
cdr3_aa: CASSAGGTGNTIYF

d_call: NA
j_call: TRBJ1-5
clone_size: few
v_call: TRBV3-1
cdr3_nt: TGTGCCAGCAGCCAGACATCGGAGAATCAGCCCCAGCATTTT
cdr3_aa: CASSQTSENQPQHF

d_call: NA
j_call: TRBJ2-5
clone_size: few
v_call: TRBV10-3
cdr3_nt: TGTGCCATCAGTGGGACAGCCTACCAAGAGACCCAGTACTTC
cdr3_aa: CAISGTAYQETQYF

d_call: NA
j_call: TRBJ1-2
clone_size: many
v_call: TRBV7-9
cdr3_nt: TGTGCCAGCAGCTTAGGCAACCAGGTAGATGGCTACACCTTC
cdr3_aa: CASSLGNQVDGYTF

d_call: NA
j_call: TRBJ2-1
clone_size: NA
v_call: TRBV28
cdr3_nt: TGTGCCAGCAGTTTAACCGGCGTGCAGTTCTTC
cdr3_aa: CASSLTGVQFF

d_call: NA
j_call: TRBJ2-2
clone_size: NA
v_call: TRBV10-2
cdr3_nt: TGCGCCAGCAGCCCCCGGGACTTAAACACCGGGGAGCTGTTTTTT
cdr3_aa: CASSPRDLNTGELFF

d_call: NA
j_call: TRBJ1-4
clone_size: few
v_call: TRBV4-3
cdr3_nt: TGCGCCAGCAGCCAAGTGGAGTGGGGCAGAGCATTCGAAAAACTGTTTTTT
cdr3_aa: CASSQVEWGRAFEKLFF

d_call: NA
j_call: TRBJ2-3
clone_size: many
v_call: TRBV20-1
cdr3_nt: TGCAGCCCGGACTATCCCCGATCCTCGCATACGCAGTATTTT
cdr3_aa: CSPDYPRSSHTQYF

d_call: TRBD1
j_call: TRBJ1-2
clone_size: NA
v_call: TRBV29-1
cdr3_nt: TGCAGCGCCCGGGACAGCTATGGCTACACCTTC
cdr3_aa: CSARDSYGYTF

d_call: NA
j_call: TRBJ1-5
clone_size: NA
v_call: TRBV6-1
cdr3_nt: TGTGCCAGCAGTGAAACACATCATAATAGCAATCAGCCCCAGCATTTT
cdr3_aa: CASSETHHNSNQPQHF

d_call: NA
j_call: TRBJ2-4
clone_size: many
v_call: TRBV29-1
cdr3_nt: TGCAGCGTTACCGGGACCTTGGGAAACATTCAGTACTTC
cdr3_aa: CSVTGTLGNIQYF

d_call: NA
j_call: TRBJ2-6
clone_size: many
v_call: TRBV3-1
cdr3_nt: TGTGCCAGCAGCCAAGGGGATACTGGGGCCAACGTCCTGACTTTC
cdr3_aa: CASSQGDTGANVLTF

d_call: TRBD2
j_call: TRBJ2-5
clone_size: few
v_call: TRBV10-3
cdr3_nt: TGTGCCATCTCGGGACTAGCGGGGGGCCAAGAGACCCAGTACTTC
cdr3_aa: CAISGLAGGQETQYF